This T cell receptor (beta chain) was retrieved from a study of blood T cell repertoires in COVID-19. The overall study: Some COVID-19 samples were acute and others convalescent; all came from the United States, Italy and Spain. Sample material is recorded as cDNA or gDNA derived from T cells, B-cell-depleted T cells, or PBMCs.

In the study's own analysis: How many nucleated cells were present was estimated from reference gene primer amplification. Some clones are missing from TCRdb's copy, which holds only in-frame ones; the method was immunoSEQ multiplex PCR. From that table come the V and J calls and clone size; the DNA was used to work out D and trimming. The sample gives about 210,000 clones, around 84% of which show up once; 9.7% is in the top ten. Germline loops: CDR1 MNHNS, CDR2 SASEGT. This CDR3 is built from 15 residues. The V and J ends lost 3 bases and 2 bases, in that order; junction bases with no gene match: 7.

This TCR was sampled from a man aged 50-59 years with active or convalescent COVID-19. The rearrangement uses TRBV6-1 and TRBJ2-7, with 7 bases aligning to TRBD2. The source material was peripheral blood. In nucleotides, the CDR3 is TGTGCCAGCAGTGACACGGGACTACATGCCTACGAGCAGTACGTC. Amino acid sequence: CASSDTGLHAYEQYV.